This TCR beta chain comes out of a study of OX40 agonist ivuxolimab in advanced cancers. For the study in its entirety: The costimulatory receptor OX40 (CD134) was targeted by ivuxolimab, a fully human IgG2 agonistic monoclonal antibody. Of the approximately 50 dose-escalation patients, hepatocellular carcinoma was present in about 20, melanoma in around 15, renal cell carcinoma in 9 and head and neck cancer in 9. Peripheral TCRbeta sequencing was intended to test whether TCR sequence diversity was altered and clonal T-cell expansion was caused by ivuxolimab. The paper covers the monotherapy dose-escalation part of the phase I ivuxolimab trial, which included N ≈ 50 patients. Patients were allowed to have had prior anti-PD-1, anti-PD-L1 or anti-CTLA-4 therapy, and 40% of the dose-escalation patients had been treated with checkpoint inhibitors. In the dose-escalation cohort, approximately 80% of patients were male, and the mean age was 60 years with a range of roughly 23 to 79. Partial responses were achieved by three dose-escalation patients, of whom one had hepatocellular carcinoma and two had cutaneous melanoma. Intravenous ivuxolimab was administered to patients every 2 weeks at six dose levels: 0.01, 0.1, 0.3, 1.5, 3 and 10 mg/kg. What the work shows at the level of the full study, not this receptor alone: At doses of 0.1 to 3.0 mg/kg, clonal expansion of both CD4+ and CD8+ T cells in blood was seen between baseline and week 6. After ivuxolimab, more expanded clones were found on average in CD8+ T cells than in CD4+ T cells. Antigen specificity was not determined for the clonally expanded peripheral T cells. Low levels of normalized T-cell clonal expansion were also shown by some nonresponding patients. In the 0.1-3.0 mg/kg groups, partial responders had among the lowest normalized peripheral clonal expansion, particularly in CD8+ T cells.

Genomic DNA was isolated from the sorted cells so that the TCRbeta CDR3 region could be sequenced. TCRbeta CDR3 regions were sequenced using the immunoSEQ Assay. TCRdb provides this immuneACCESS table in a form limited to in-frame rearrangements. Some clones are lacking; in checked studies, under half of them reflect an unresolved V gene, and why the rest are absent is not known. This sample lists about 43,000 clones; about 91% were detected once. Approximately 23% of the sample is in the top ten clones. From a lookup of the germline V gene (reference sequence), CDR1 and CDR2 are SEHNR and FQNEAQ. The CDR3 starts with the cysteine, ends with the phenylalanine, and has 14 residues. The read is trimmed to its CDR3 DNA, 42 bases read in frame from base 1. The junction shows trimming of 5 bases on V and 2 bases on J, and the gene matches do not reach 6 bases of it. Patients with a history of autoimmune disease or receiving systemic immunosuppression were excluded from the trial. Peripheral blood for TCR sequencing was collected from all dose cohorts at baseline, on cycle 4 day 1, and on cycle 7 day 1. Samples were obtained from an open-label, multicenter, first-in-human phase I dose-escalation trial of ivuxolimab. Adults with locally advanced or metastatic head and neck squamous cell, hepatocellular, melanoma or renal cell carcinoma were enrolled in the trial. CD4+ and CD8+ T cells were sorted separately from peripheral blood before TCR sequencing.

Remarks on this clone: Its recognized antigen is unknown. Per-base quality was not reported, and no clone a single base away is much larger than it.

The TCR comes from an adult with an advanced solid tumor such as melanoma, head and neck, liver or kidney cancer. The sequence is built from TRBV7-9 and TRBJ2-7; 7 central nucleotides agree with TRBD1. The sample consisted of CD4+ or CD8+ T cells sorted from blood, taken in a trial of the OX40 agonist ivuxolimab. The CDR3 reads CASSPPTGTYEQYF. In nucleotide form, the sequence is TGTGCCAGCAGCCCTCCGACAGGGACCTACGAGCAGTACTTC.